These T cell receptor beta chains were read from a single sample in a study of chemoradiotherapy in HPV16-positive cancers. Clones were read by immunoSEQ multiplex PCR, and TCRdb kept only the in-frame ones, dropping some. There are just over 25,000 clones in the sample; roughly nine tenths occur only once, and around 23% lies in the top ten. The source material was blood, sampled from a patient who underwent chemoradiotherapy. The receptors come from a human donor with HPV-associated anogenital cancer. Each CDR3 is given without its conserved first and last residue.

j_call v_call cdr3_aa
TRBJ2-7 TRBV28 ASRLAGYEQY
TRBJ1-2 TRBV6-5 ASSYYSHYGYT
TRBJ2-1 TRBV7-3 ASSLGANYNEQF
TRBJ1-5 TRBV28 ASSFRSGETQQH
TRBJ2-7 TRBV5-5 ASSLVAGAESYEQY
TRBJ2-1 TRBV19 ASSTAGQGAYNEQF
TRBJ1-2 TRBV6-5 ASSTRTGGYGYT
TRBJ2-2 TRBV20-1 SASFGGELF
TRBJ2-7 TRBV5-4 ASSPLEGGEQY
TRBJ2-2 TRBV11-2 ASSPGRGSGGELF